The sequence of this T cell receptor beta chain was determined in a study of stem cell transplantation in POMP-related autoinflammatory disease. Study-wide background: Defective thymoproteasomes were hypothesized to impair CD8+ T-cell positive selection.

V lost 5 bases and J lost 7, with 4 bases in between. The CDR3 contains 11 residues. Germline loops: CDR1 KGHDR, CDR2 SFDVKD. Measured with immunoSEQ multiplex PCR; TCRdb has only the in-frame clones, and not every one. The sample includes 2,000 to 2,500 clones, roughly 84% of them seen just once. V is TRBV24-1 and J is TRBJ2-2; no reliable D call. The material was Tregs from PBMCs, obtained after stem cell transplantation. The sequence was collected from a human patient with POMP-related autoinflammation and immune dysregulation (PRAID). Some T cells may originate from the graft donor. CDR3 DNA: TGTGCCACCAGTGGGGTCGGGGAGCTGTTTTTT. As protein: CATSGVGELFF.